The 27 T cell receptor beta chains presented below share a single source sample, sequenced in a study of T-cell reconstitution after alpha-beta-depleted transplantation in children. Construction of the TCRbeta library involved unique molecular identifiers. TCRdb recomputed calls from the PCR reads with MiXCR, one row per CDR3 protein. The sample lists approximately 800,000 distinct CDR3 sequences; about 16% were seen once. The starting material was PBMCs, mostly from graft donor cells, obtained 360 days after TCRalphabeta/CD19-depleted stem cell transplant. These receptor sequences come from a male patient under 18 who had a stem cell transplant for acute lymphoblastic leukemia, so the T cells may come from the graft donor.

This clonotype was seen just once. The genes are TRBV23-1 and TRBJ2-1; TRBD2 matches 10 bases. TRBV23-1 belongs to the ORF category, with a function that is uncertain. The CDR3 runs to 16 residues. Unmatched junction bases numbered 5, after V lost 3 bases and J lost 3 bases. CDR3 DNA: TGCGCCAGCAGTCACCGGTGGACTAGCGGCTACAATGAGCAGTTCTTC. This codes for CASSHRWTSGYNEQFF.

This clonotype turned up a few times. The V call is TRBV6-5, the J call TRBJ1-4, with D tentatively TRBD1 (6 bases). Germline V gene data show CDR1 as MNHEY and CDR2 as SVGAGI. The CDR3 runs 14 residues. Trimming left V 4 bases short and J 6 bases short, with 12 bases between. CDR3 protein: CASSSRGAHEKLFF. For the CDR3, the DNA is TGTGCCAGCAGTTCAAGGGGGGCGCATGAAAAACTGTTTTTT.

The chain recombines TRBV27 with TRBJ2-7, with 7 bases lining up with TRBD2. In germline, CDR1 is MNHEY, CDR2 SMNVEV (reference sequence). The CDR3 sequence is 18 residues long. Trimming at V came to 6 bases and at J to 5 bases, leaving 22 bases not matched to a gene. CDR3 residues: CASSSLNDLGGRYNEQYF. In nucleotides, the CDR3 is TGTGCCAGCAGCTCCCTAAACGACTTAGGCGGGAGATATAACGAGCAGTACTTC.

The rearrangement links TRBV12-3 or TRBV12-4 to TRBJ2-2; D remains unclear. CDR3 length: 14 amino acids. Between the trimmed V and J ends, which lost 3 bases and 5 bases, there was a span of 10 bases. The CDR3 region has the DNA TGTGCCAGCAGTTTCCATGGGTTGACCGGGGAGCTGTTTTTT. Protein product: CASSFHGLTGELFF.

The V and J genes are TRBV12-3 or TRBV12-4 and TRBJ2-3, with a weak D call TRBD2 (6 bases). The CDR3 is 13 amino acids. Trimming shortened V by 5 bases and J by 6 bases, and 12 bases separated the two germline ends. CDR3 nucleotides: TGTGCCAGCAGTAGGGACTGGCTCGATACGCAGTATTTT. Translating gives CASSRDWLDTQYF.

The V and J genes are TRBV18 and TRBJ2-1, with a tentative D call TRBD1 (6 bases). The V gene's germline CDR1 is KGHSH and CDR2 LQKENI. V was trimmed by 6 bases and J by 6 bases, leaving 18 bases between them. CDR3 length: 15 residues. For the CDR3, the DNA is TGTGCCAGCTCGCCGGACAGAAAGAGGGGCAATGAGCAGTTCTTC. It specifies CASSPDRKRGNEQFF.

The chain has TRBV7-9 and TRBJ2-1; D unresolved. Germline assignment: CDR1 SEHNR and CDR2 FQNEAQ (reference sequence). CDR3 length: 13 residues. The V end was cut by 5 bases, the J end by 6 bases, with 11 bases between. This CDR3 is CASSPRAINEQFF. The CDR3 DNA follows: TGTGCCAGCAGCCCACGGGCCATCAATGAGCAGTTCTTC.

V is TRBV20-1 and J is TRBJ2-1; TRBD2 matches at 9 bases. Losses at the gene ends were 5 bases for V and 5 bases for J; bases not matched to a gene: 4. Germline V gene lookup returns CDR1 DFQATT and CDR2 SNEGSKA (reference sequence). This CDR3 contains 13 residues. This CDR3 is CSAVRTSDNEQFF. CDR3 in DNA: TGCAGTGCTGTGCGGACTAGCGACAATGAGCAGTTCTTC.

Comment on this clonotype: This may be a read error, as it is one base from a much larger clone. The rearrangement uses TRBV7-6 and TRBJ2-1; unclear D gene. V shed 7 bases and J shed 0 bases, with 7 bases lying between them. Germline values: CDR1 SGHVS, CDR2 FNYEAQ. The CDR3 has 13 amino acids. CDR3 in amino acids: CASTLSSYNEQFF. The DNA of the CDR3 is TGTGCCAGCACCCTGAGCTCCTACAATGAGCAGTTCTTC.

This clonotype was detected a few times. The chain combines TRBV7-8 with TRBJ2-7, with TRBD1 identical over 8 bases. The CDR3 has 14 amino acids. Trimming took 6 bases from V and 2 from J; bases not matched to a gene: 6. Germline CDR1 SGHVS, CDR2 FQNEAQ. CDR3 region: CASRAGQGPYEQYF. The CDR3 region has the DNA TGTGCCAGCAGAGCTGGACAGGGTCCCTACGAGCAGTACTTC.

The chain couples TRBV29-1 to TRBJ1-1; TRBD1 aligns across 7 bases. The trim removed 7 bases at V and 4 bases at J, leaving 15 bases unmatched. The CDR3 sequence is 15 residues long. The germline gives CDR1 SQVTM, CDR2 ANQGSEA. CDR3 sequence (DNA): TGCAGCGCCGTGCCGGGGAGGGGGCTGAGCACTGAAGCTTTCTTT. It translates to CSAVPGRGLSTEAFF.

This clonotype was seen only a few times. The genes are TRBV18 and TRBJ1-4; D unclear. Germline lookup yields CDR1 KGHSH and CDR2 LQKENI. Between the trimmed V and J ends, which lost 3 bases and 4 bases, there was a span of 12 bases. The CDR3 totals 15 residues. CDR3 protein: CASSPSVGLNEKLFF. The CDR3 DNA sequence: TGTGCCAGCTCACCCTCAGTCGGCCTTAATGAAAAACTGTTTTTT.

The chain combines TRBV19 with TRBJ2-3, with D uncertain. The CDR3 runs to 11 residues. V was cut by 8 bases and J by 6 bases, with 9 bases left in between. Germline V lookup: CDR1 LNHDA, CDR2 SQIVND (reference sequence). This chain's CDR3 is CASGSWDTQYF. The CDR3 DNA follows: TGTGCCAGTGGTTCCTGGGATACGCAGTATTTT.

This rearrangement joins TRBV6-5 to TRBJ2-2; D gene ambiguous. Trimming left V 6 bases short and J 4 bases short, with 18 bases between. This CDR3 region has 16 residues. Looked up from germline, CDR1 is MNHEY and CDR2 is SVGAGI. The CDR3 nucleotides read TGTGCCAGCAGGTTAAACACCTCTCCGGGCACCGGGGAGCTGTTTTTT. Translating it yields CASRLNTSPGTGELFF.

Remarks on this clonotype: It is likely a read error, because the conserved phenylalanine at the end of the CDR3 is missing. In nucleotides, the CDR3 is TGCGCCAGCAGCCCTACTAGCTACGAGCAGTACTAC. Amino acids: CASSPTSYEQYY. V usage is TRBV5-1 and J usage is TRBJ2-7; TRBD2 is a possible D gene (5 bases). The germline V gene has CDR1 SGHRS and CDR2 YFSETQ. V dropped 4 bases and J dropped 3 bases, with 8 bases sitting between them. The CDR3 has 12 residues.

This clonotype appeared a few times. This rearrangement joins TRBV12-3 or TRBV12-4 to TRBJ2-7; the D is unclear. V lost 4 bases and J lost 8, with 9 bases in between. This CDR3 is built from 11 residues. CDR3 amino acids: CASSSSGQQYF. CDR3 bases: TGTGCCAGCAGTTCCTCCGGGCAGCAGTACTTC.

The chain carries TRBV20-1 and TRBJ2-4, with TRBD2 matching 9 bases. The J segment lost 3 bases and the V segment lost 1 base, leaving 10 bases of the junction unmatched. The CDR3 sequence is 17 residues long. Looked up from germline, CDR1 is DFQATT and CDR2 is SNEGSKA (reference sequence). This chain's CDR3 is CSARAFMLAGHKNIQYF. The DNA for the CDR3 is TGCAGTGCTAGAGCCTTTATGCTAGCGGGACACAAAAACATTCAGTACTTC.

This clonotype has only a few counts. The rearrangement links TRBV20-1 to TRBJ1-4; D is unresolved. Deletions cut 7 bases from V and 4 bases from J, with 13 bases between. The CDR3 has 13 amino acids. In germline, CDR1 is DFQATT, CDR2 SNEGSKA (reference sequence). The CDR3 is CSVPGSLNEKLFF. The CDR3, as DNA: TGCAGTGTTCCGGGCTCCCTTAATGAAAAACTGTTTTTT.

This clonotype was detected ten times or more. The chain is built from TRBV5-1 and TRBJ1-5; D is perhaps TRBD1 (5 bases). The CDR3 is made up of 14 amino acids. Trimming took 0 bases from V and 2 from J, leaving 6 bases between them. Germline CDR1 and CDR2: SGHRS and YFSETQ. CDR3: CASSLEGGNQPQHF. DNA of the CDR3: TGCGCCAGCAGCTTGGAAGGGGGCAATCAGCCCCAGCATTTT.

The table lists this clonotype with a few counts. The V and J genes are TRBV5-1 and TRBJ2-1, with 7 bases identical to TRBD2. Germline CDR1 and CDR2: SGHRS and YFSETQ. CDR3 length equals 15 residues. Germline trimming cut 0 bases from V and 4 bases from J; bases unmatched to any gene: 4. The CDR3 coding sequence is TGCGCCAGCAGCTTGGGGGAGGGCCGGTACAATGAGCAGTTCTTC. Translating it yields CASSLGEGRYNEQFF.

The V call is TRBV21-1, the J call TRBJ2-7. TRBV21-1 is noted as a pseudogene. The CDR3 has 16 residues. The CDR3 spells CASSKVLRPKVYEQYF. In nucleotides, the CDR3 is TGTGCCAGCAGCAAAGTGTTGCGGCCGAAGGTATACGAGCAGTACTTC.

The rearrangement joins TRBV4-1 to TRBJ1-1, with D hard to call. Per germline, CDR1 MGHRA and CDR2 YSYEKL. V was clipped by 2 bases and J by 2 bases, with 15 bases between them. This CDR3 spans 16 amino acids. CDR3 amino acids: CASSQLDLKINTEAFF. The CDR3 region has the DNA TGCGCCAGCAGCCAATTGGACCTAAAGATAAACACTGAAGCTTTCTTT.

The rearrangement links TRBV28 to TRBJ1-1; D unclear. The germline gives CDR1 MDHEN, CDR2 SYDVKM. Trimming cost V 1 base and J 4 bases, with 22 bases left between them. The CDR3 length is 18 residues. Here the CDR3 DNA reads TGTGCCAGCAGTTTATCGTGGCAGCCCAAACTAATGAGCACTGAAGCTTTCTTT. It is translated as CASSLSWQPKLMSTEAFF.

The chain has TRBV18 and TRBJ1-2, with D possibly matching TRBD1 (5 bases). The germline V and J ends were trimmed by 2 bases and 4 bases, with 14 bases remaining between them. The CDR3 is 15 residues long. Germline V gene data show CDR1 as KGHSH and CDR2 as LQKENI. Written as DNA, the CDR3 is TGTGCCAGCTCACCAGCAGGGAACAATTTCTATGGCTACACCTTC. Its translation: CASSPAGNNFYGYTF.

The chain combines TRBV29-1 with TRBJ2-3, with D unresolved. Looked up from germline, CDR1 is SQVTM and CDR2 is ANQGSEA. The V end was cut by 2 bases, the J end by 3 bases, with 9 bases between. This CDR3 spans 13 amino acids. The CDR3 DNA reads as TGCAGCGTTGAAAGGGTGGAAACAGATACGCAGTATTTT. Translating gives CSVERVETDTQYF.

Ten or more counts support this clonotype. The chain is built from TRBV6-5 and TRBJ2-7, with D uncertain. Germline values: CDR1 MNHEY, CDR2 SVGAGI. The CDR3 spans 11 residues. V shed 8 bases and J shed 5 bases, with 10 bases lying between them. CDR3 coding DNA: TGTGCCAGCCACCGGAACAACGAGCAGTACTTC. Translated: CASHRNNEQYF.

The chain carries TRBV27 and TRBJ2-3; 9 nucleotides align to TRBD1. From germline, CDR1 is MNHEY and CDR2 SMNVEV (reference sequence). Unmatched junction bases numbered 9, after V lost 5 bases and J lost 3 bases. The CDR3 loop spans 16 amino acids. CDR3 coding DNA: TGTGCCAGCAGTGCCCTTGGGACAGGGTTAACAGATACGCAGTATTTT. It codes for CASSALGTGLTDTQYF.